The 4 T cell receptor beta chains in this list originate from one sample, sequenced in a study of T cell changes during pregnancy in multiple sclerosis. Repertoires were generated with immunoSEQ multiplex PCR, while TCRdb's copy carries only in-frame clones and drops some. The repertoire has over 30,000 clones, 91% of them found once; the top ten carry about 4.3%. This specimen consisted of CD8+ T cells from peripheral blood mononuclear cells, obtained in the second trimester of pregnancy. These receptors originate from a female donor in good health, enrolled as a control in a pregnancy study.

V gene TRBV9 combines with J gene TRBJ2-5; unclear D gene. The length of the CDR3 is 13 residues. CDR1 is SGDLS and CDR2 is YYNGEE in the germline V gene. Trimming cost V 1 base and J 5 bases, with 9 bases left between them. The CDR3 nucleotides are TGTGCCAGCAGCGTAATCCCTATGGAGACCCAGTACTTC. Translation gives CASSVIPMETQYF.

This chain joins TRBV9 and TRBJ2-2; 7 bases map to TRBD1. Germline loops: CDR1 SGDLS, CDR2 YYNGEE. The trim removed 0 bases at V and 7 bases at J, leaving 6 bases unmatched. CDR3 length: 15 amino acids. In nucleotides, the CDR3 is TGTGCCAGCAGCGTAGCCGAGGGGGCCATCGGGGAGCTGTTTTTT. Encoded protein: CASSVAEGAIGELFF.

The V and J genes are TRBV5-5 and TRBJ2-6; 8 bases are a match to TRBD1. Germline values: CDR1 SGHKS, CDR2 YYEKEE (reference sequence). This CDR3 region has 19 residues. After removal of 4 bases from V and 0 bases from J, the junction contained 12 bases not matched to a gene. In DNA form, the CDR3 reads TGTGCCAGCAGCCCGGACAGGGTCCTTTCTAACTCTGGGGCCAACGTCCTGACTTTC. Encoded protein: CASSPDRVLSNSGANVLTF.

The V call is TRBV27, the J call TRBJ1-4; 8 positions agree with TRBD1. The CDR3 spans 14 residues. CDR1 is MNHEY and CDR2 is SMNVEV in the germline V gene (reference sequence). J was trimmed by 10 bases and V by 2 bases; bases with no gene match: 6. CDR3 DNA: TGTGCCAGCAGTTTAAAGACAGGGGTGGGAAAACTGTTTTTT. Residues: CASSLKTGVGKLFF.